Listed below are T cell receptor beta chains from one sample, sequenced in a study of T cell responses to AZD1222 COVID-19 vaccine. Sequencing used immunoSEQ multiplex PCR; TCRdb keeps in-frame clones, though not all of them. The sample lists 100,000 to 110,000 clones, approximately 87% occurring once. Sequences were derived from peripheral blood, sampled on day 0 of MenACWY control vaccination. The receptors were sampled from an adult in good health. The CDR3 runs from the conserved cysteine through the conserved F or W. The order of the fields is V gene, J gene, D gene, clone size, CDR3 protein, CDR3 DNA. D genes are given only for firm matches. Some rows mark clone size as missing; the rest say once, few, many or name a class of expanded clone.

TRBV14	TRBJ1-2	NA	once	CASSFRTDHGYTF	TGTGCCAGCAGCTTTAGGACCGACCATGGCTACACCTTC
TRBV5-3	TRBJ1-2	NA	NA	CARSLWSGGYYGYTF	TGTGCCAGAAGCTTGTGGTCGGGAGGTTACTATGGCTACACCTTC
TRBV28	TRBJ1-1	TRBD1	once	CASTTEGGKSTEAFF	TGTGCCAGCACTACAGAAGGGGGCAAAAGCACTGAAGCTTTCTTT
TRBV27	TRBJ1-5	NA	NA	CASSFNGDSNQPQHF	TGTGCCAGCAGTTTCAACGGGGATAGCAATCAGCCCCAGCATTTT
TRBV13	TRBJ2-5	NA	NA	CASSLVETQYF	TGTGCCAGCAGCTTAGTTGAGACCCAGTACTTC
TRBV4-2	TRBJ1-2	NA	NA	CASSQDREAGTGYTF	TGTGCCAGCAGCCAAGATCGAGAGGCGGGGACTGGCTACACCTTC
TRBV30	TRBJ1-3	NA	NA	CAWTAGNTIYF	TGTGCCTGGACCGCCGGAAACACCATATATTTT
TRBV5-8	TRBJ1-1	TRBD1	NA	CASSPIGTGEGFF	TGTGCCAGCAGCCCAATCGGGACAGGGGAAGGTTTCTTT
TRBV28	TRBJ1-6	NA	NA	CASSGGKGTDSPLHF	TGTGCCAGCAGTGGGGGTAAGGGGACGGATTCACCCCTCCACTTT
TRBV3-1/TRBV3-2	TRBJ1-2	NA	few	CASSDSNANYGYTF	TGTGCCAGCAGCGACAGCAATGCCAACTATGGCTACACCTTC
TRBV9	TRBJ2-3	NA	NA	CASSVNRVVETDTQYF	TGTGCCAGCAGCGTAAACAGGGTAGTCGAAACAGATACGCAGTATTTT
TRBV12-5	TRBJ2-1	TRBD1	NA	CASGPGQGGRNEQFF	TGTGCTAGTGGCCCCGGACAGGGGGGGAGGAATGAGCAGTTCTTC
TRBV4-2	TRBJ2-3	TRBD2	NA	CASSQGLAGLADTQYF	TGTGCCAGCAGCCAGGGACTAGCGGGACTCGCAGATACGCAGTATTTT
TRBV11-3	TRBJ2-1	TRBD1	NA	CASSLEGQGIGDNEQFF	TGTGCCAGCAGCTTAGAGGGACAGGGAATAGGGGACAATGAGCAGTTCTTC
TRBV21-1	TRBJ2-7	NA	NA	CASSKGDRDRTSYEQYF	TGTGCCAGCAGCAAAGGGGACCGGGACAGGACCTCCTACGAGCAGTACTTC
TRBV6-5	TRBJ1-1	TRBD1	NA	CASSTRGQVLSEAFF	TGTGCCAGCAGTACCCGGGGACAGGTGCTCTCTGAAGCTTTCTTT
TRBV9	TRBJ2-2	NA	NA	CASSDRSYTGELFF	TGTGCCAGCAGCGACCGGTCCTACACCGGGGAGCTGTTTTTT
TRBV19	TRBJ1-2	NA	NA	CASSRDIDNYGYTF	TGTGCCAGTAGTAGGGACATAGATAACTATGGCTACACCTTC
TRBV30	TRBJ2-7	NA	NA	CAWQSHKPRQEQYF	TGTGCCTGGCAATCACACAAACCACGACAGGAGCAGTACTTC
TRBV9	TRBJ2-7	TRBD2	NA	CASSVVTGGEQYF	TGTGCCAGCAGCGTGGTAACGGGAGGAGAGCAGTACTTC
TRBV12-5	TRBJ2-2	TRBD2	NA	CASGTSGNTGELFF	TGTGCTAGTGGTACTAGCGGAAACACCGGGGAGCTGTTTTTT
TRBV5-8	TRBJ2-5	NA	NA	CASSLGRVDQETQYF	TGTGCCAGCAGCTTGGGCAGGGTGGACCAAGAGACCCAGTACTTC